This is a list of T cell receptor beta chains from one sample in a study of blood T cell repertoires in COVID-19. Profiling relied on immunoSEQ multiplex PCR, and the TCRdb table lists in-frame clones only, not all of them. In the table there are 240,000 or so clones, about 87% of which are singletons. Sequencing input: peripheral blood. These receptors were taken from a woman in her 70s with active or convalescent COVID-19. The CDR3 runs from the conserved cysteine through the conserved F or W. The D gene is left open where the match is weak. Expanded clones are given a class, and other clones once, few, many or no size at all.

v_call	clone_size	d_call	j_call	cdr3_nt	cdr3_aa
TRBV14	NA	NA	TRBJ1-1	TGTGCCAGCAGCCTCAGGGAGGTCGCCTCCACTGAAGCTTTCTTT	CASSLREVASTEAFF
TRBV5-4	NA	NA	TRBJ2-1	TGTGCCAGCAGCTTGGGGCAGGGGAGCGATGAGCAGTTCTTC	CASSLGQGSDEQFF
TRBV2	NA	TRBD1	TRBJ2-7	TGTGCCAGCCCCCGTCGGGACAGCTCCTACGAGCAGTACTTC	CASPRRDSSYEQYF
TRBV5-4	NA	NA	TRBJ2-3	TGTGCCAGCAGCTTGGCCGCGGATACAGATACGCAGTATTTT	CASSLAADTDTQYF
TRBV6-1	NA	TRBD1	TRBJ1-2	TGTGCCAGCAGTGAATTACAGGGGGCGCAACATGGCTACACCTTC	CASSELQGAQHGYTF
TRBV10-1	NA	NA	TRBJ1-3	TGCGCCAGCAGTGGCGGGACGCTGAGCTCTGGAAACACCATATATTTT	CASSGGTLSSGNTIYF
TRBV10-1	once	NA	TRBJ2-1	TGCGCCCCACGCGGGACTTCAGGTGAGCAGTTCTTC	CAPRGTSGEQFF
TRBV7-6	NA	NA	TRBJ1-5	TGTGCCAGCAGTCTGCAGGGTTCTGGCAATCAGCCCCAGCATTTT	CASSLQGSGNQPQHF
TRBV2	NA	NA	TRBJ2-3	TGTGCCAGCAAGGTCGGGCAGGGGGGTTATACGCAGTATTTT	CASKVGQGGYTQYF
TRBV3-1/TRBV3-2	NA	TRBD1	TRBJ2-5	TGTGCCAGCAGCCACCGGGACAGGGGGTCAGAAGAGACCCAGTACTTC	CASSHRDRGSEETQYF
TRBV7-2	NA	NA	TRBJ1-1	TGTGCCAGCAGCTTAACAGGTGGGGGAGGCGCTGAAGCTTTCTTT	CASSLTGGGGAEAFF
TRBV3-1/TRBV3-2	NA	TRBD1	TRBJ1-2	TGTGCCAGCAGCCAGATTAGGACAGGGGGCTTTTCTCGGTATGGCTACACCTTC	CASSQIRTGGFSRYGYTF
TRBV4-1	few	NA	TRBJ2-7	TGCGCCAGCAGCCAAGGATACTCGGGACATAACTACGAGCAGTACTTC	CASSQGYSGHNYEQYF
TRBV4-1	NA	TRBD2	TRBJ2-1	TGCGCCAGCAGCCAAGATGGCGGGGGCTCCTACAATGAGCAGTTCTTC	CASSQDGGGSYNEQFF
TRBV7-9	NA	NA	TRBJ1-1	TGTGCCAGCAGCTTACTGACAGGCACTGAAGCTTTCTTT	CASSLLTGTEAFF
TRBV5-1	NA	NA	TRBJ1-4	TGCGCCAGCAGCTTGGTTGTGGGGCAAGGAGAAAAACTGTTTTTT	CASSLVVGQGEKLFF
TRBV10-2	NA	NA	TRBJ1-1	TGCGCCAGCAGTGAGACTATGGGGGGAGCTTTCTTT	CASSETMGGAFF
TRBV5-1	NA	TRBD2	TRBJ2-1	TGCGCCAGCAGCCCGCAAGCGGGGGGTGGTTACAATGAGCAGTTCTTC	CASSPQAGGGYNEQFF
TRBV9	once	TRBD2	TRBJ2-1	TGTGCCAGCAGCCCTCTAGCGGGGGGGTCCTACAATGAGCAGTTCTTC	CASSPLAGGSYNEQFF
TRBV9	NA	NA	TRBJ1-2	TGTGCCAGCAGCGCCCAGACAGGCTATGGCTACACCTTC	CASSAQTGYGYTF
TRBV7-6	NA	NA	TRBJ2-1	TGTGCCAGTAGCTCGGCGAGGAATGAGCAGTTCTTC	CASSSARNEQFF
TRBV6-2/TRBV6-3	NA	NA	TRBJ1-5	TGTGCCAGCAGTTGGGAGTTGGGGGGAACCTCTAGCAATCAGCCCCAGCATTTT	CASSWELGGTSSNQPQHF
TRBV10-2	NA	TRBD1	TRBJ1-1	TGCGCCACCAGCCAACAGGGGGCCACTGAAGCTTTCTTT	CATSQQGATEAFF
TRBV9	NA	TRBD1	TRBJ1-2	TGTGCCAGCAGCGCTAACGGACAGGGAGCTAACTATGGCTACACCTTC	CASSANGQGANYGYTF
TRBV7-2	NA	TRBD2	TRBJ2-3	TGTGCCAGCAGCTTAAGAGCGGGGCCAACTTCAGATACGCAGTATTTT	CASSLRAGPTSDTQYF
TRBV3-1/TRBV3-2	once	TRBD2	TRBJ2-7	TGTGCCAGCAGCCCCGGGGGGTACGAGCAGTACTTC	CASSPGGYEQYF
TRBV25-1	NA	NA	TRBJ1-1	TGTGCCAGCAGTACCCCCGGCGCCACGGGTGGTGAAGCTTTCTTT	CASSTPGATGGEAFF
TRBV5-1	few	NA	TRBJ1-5	TGCGCCAGCTCAGAGGGCGCCGGTCAGCCCCAGCATTTT	CASSEGAGQPQHF
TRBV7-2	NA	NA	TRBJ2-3	TGTGCCAGCCGCGGGGAGGCCTCAGATACGCAGTATTTT	CASRGEASDTQYF
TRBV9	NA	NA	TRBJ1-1	TGTGCCAGCAGCGTAGGGCAGGGAACGGACGCTTTCTTT	CASSVGQGTDAFF
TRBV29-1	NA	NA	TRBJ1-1	TGCAGCGCTTTCCTCCGGGAAGCTTTCTTT	CSAFLREAFF
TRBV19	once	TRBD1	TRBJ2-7	TGTGCCAGTAGTATCCGAGGGGGACAGGGGGTAGGGACATCCTACGAGCAGTACTTC	CASSIRGGQGVGTSYEQYF
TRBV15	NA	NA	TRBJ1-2	TGTGCCACCAGCAGAGCCACAGAACCCTATGGCTACACCTTC	CATSRATEPYGYTF
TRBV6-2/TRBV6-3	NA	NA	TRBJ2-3	TGTGCCAGCAGTTACTTCGGCCAGGAGGCCGATACGCAGTATTTT	CASSYFGQEADTQYF
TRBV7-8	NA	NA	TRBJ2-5	TGTGCCAGCAGCTTAGAGTATATCAGAGAGACCCAGTACTTC	CASSLEYIRETQYF
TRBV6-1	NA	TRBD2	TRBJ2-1	TGTGCCAGCATCCAGACTAGCGGGGGCACGTTCTTC	CASIQTSGGTFF
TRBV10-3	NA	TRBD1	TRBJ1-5	TGTGCCATCAGCGAGGACAGGAATAATCAGCCCCAGCATTTT	CAISEDRNNQPQHF
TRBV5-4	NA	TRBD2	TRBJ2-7	TGTGCCAGCAGCTTGGGTAGCGGGGGTGGCTCCTACGAGCAGTACTTC	CASSLGSGGGSYEQYF
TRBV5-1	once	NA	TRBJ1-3	TGCGCCAGCAGCTTGGGAGGAGCTGGAAACACCATATATTTT	CASSLGGAGNTIYF
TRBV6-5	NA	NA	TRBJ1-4	TGTGCCAGCAGTCAGGAGGGGGGGGTCAGTGAAAAACTGTTTTTT	CASSQEGGVSEKLFF
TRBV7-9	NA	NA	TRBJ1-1	TGTGCCATCCCCGGGGAAACTGAAGCTTTCTTT	CAIPGETEAFF
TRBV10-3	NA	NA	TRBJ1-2	TGTGCCATCAGTGAGTCGGCGACAGGACTCTATGGCTACACCTTC	CAISESATGLYGYTF
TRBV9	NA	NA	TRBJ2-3	TGTGCCAGCAGCGTAGGTAGCGCATCAGATACGCAGTATTTT	CASSVGSASDTQYF
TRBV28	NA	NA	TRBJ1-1	TGTGCCACGAAGAGTGTAAACACTGAAGCTTTCTTT	CATKSVNTEAFF
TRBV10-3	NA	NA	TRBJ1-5	TGTGCCATCACCGAAGCTACAGATCAGCCCCAGCATTTT	CAITEATDQPQHF
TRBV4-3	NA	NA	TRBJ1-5	TGCGCCAGCAGCTTGGGGGGGGATCAGCCCCAGCATTTT	CASSLGGDQPQHF